This TCR beta chain was profiled in a study of T cells in Graves' hyperthyroidism and ophthalmopathy. This clonotype has ten or more counts. Its antigen is not identified. Findings and caveats of the study: The model forecast ophthalmopathy, anticipating it by a median approximately 6 months before onset. Stable hyperthyroidism was told apart from ophthalmopathy by a model built on 13 V-J features.

Amplified TCR beta CDR3 regions came from RNA transcripts. The primer set for the first-round RT-PCR of the TCR CDR3 was HTBI. From the multiplex PCR reads, TCRdb called clonotypes with MiXCR, one entry per CDR3 protein. Here the sample spans a few hundred thousand distinct CDR3 sequences, 15% to 20% being singletons. The germline gives CDR1 LGHDT, CDR2 YNNKEL (reference sequence). The CDR3 totals 15 residues. The V end was cut by 5 bases, the J end by 5 bases, with 15 bases between. The TCR sequence derives from a woman aged 40 to 50 with Graves' ophthalmopathy. The J gene is TRBJ2-2, the V gene TRBV3-1; D is unclear. Sequenced input: blood. CDR3 nucleotides: TGTGCCAGCAGCACGACCGGCGGCGCAACCGGGGAGCTGTTTTTT. Encoded protein: CASSTTGGATGELFF.